The 31 T cell receptor beta chains below were found in one sample sequenced in a study of T-cell reconstitution after alpha-beta-depleted transplantation in children. Researchers prepared the TCRbeta library using unique molecular identifiers, the study reports. TCRdb fed the PCR reads into MiXCR, producing one record per CDR3 protein. The sample carries around 370,000 distinct CDR3 sequences, 10% recorded once. Sequenced here: PBMCs from the stem cell graft donor, sampled from the stem cell graft. The receptors were sampled from a human donor who donated a stem cell graft to a child with acute lymphoblastic leukemia.

This clonotype was seen repeatedly, ten times or more. This chain links TRBV5-1 with TRBJ2-2; D not resolved. V lost 0 bases, J lost 2 bases, and 11 bases lay in between. This CDR3 contains 16 residues. Germline V gene lookup returns CDR1 SGHRS and CDR2 YFSETQ. The CDR3 DNA reads as TGCGCCAGCAGCTTGGAAGGTTGGGGAAACACCGGGGAGCTGTTTTTT. This codes for CASSLEGWGNTGELFF.

This clonotype was seen a few times. J is TRBJ2-2 and V is TRBV7-2, with TRBD1 as a possible D gene (6 bases). Germline V gene lookup returns CDR1 SGHTA and CDR2 FQGNSA. CDR3 length: 16 residues. Between the trimmed V and J ends, which lost 6 bases and 3 bases, there was a span of 17 bases. The CDR3 sequence: CASSRPGHTYTGELFF. CDR3 in DNA: TGTGCCAGCAGTCGTCCGGGACATACTTACACCGGGGAGCTGTTTTTT.

V usage is TRBV5-6 and J usage is TRBJ1-6; 9 bases map to TRBD1. CDR1 is SGHDT, CDR2 YYEEEE, per germline. V gave up 3 bases and J gave up 6 bases; unmatched junction bases: 7. The CDR3 contains 16 residues. CDR3 DNA sequence: TGTGCCAGCAGCTGGGGGACAGGGCTTTCTAATTCACCCCTCCACTTT. It specifies CASSWGTGLSNSPLHF.

This clonotype occurred many times. V usage is TRBV7-2 and J usage is TRBJ2-3; maybe TRBD2 (5 bases). This CDR3 has 14 amino acids. Trimming shortened V by 4 bases and J by 8 bases, and 16 bases separated the two germline ends. CDR1 SGHTA and CDR2 FQGNSA come from the germline V gene. The CDR3 spells CASSSPGVGGTQYF. As DNA, the CDR3 is TGTGCCAGCAGCTCCCCCGGGGTTGGTGGTACGCAGTATTTT.

The CDR3 nucleotides are TGTGCCACCAGCAGAGATCCGGGTAGCGGGAGGGCCAATGAGCAGTTCTTC. Translation gives CATSRDPGSGRANEQFF. V is TRBV15 and J is TRBJ2-1; 11 bases align to TRBD2. V dropped 0 bases and J dropped 6; count of bases not matched to a gene: 7. Germline V gene sequence: CDR1 LNHNV, CDR2 YYDKDF (reference sequence). CDR3 length: 17 residues.

There are a few counts of this clonotype. This rearrangement joins TRBV4-1 to TRBJ1-1; tentatively, D is TRBD1 (6 bases). Germline V gives CDR1 MGHRA, CDR2 YSYEKL. This CDR3 has 13 residues. V was pared by 2 bases and J by 10 bases, with 14 bases between. This CDR3 is CASSQNPTGTAFF. DNA for the CDR3: TGCGCCAGCAGCCAAAATCCAACAGGGACAGCTTTCTTT.

V and J are TRBV12-3 or TRBV12-4 and TRBJ1-4, with TRBD1 matching over 7 bases. CDR3 length equals 14 residues. Trimming removed 6 bases from V and 4 bases from J; junction bases left unmatched: 5. Written as DNA, the CDR3 is TGTGCCAGCAGGGCGGGACAGAGTAATGAAAAACTGTTTTTT. Translated, it gives CASRAGQSNEKLFF.

The gene calls are TRBV9 and TRBJ2-2; 7 positions match TRBD2. Trimming removed 4 bases from V and 4 bases from J; junction bases left unmatched: 10. The CDR3 runs to 16 residues. The V gene's germline CDR1 is SGDLS and CDR2 YYNGEE. CDR3 loop: CASSFSGPQTTGELFF. CDR3 bases: TGTGCCAGCAGCTTTAGCGGGCCCCAGACCACCGGGGAGCTGTTTTTT.

Many counts were recorded for this clonotype. The chain joins TRBV7-2 to TRBJ2-3; unclear D gene. Germline lookup yields CDR1 SGHTA and CDR2 FQGNSA. The CDR3 contains 17 residues. Trimming shortened V by 3 bases and J by 1 base, and 17 bases separated the two germline ends. The CDR3 reads CASSFTRTAPGTDTQYF. The CDR3 nucleotides read TGTGCCAGCAGCTTTACCCGGACGGCGCCTGGCACAGATACGCAGTATTTT.

The DNA for the CDR3 is TGTGCCAGCTCACCTCGGACGGGGTCCACTGAAGCTTTCTTT. It is translated as CASSPRTGSTEAFF. The rearrangement uses TRBV18 and TRBJ1-1; no firm D call. CDR3 size: 14 residues. From germline, CDR1 is KGHSH and CDR2 LQKENI. The V end was cut by 3 bases, the J end by 4 bases, with 12 bases between.

The chain carries TRBV5-1 and TRBJ2-3; 8 nucleotides agree with TRBD2. After removal of 0 bases from V and 1 base from J, the junction contained 4 bases not matched to a gene. Per the germline V gene, CDR1 is SGHRS and CDR2 is YFSETQ. This CDR3 has 16 amino acids. CDR3 coding DNA: TGCGCCAGCAGCTTGGTAGCGGGGTTCGGCACAGATACGCAGTATTTT. Amino acids: CASSLVAGFGTDTQYF.

The chain couples TRBV5-6 to TRBJ1-5; 8 nucleotides line up with TRBD1. Trimming removed 1 base from V and 5 bases from J; junction bases left unmatched: 5. Germline CDR1 reads SGHDT; CDR2 reads YYEEEE. This CDR3 spans 15 amino acids. The CDR3 is CASSLNRGGDQPQHF. The CDR3 DNA follows: TGTGCCAGCAGCTTGAACAGGGGGGGGGATCAGCCCCAGCATTTT. Variable domain in full (rest from reference TRBV5-6 and TRBJ1-5): DAGVTQSPTHLIKTRGQQVTLRCSPKSGHDTVSWYQQALGQGPQFIFQYYEEEERQRGNFPDRFSGHQFPNYSSELNVNALLLGDSALYLCASSLNRGGDQPQHFGDGTRLSIL.

Concerning this clonotype itself: Given a much more abundant clone one base away, this may be a read error. This chain uses TRBV27 with TRBJ2-7; the D gene is possibly TRBD1 (6 bases). The CDR3 is made up of 13 amino acids. CDR1 and CDR2 (germline): MNHEY, SMNVEV (reference sequence). V gave up 2 bases and J gave up 5 bases, with 10 bases separating them. CDR3 region: CASSLGRGHEQYF. Written as DNA, the CDR3 is TGTGCCAGCAGTTTAGGCAGGGGCCACGAGCAGTACTTC.

The J gene is TRBJ2-7, the V gene TRBV3-1; 10 bases are a match to TRBD1. The CDR3 length is 14 residues. Germline values: CDR1 LGHDT, CDR2 YNNKEL (reference sequence). J lost 5 bases, V lost 6 bases, and 7 bases had no gene match. Written as DNA, the CDR3 is TGTGCCAGCAGGAGACAGGGGGCTGTCCACGAGCAGTACTTC. Translating it yields CASRRQGAVHEQYF.

This rearrangement joins TRBV6-5 to TRBJ1-6; 10 bases match TRBD1. The V gene's germline CDR1 is MNHEY and CDR2 SVGAGI. This CDR3 comprises 17 residues. V shed 0 bases, J shed 5 bases, and the junction held 4 bases outside the gene matches. The CDR3 coding sequence is TGTGCCAGCAGTTACTCTAACGGACAGGGGGATAATTCACCCCTCCACTTT. The encoded protein is CASSYSNGQGDNSPLHF.

This chain uses TRBV4-1 with TRBJ2-7, with D tentatively TRBD1 or TRBD2 (5 bases each). The CDR3 is 14 residues long. V lost 1 base and J 5 bases, leaving 12 bases between the germline ends. Germline CDR1 and CDR2: MGHRA and YSYEKL. Here the CDR3 reads CASSQGAGTNEQYF. CDR3 coding DNA: TGCGCCAGCAGCCAAGGGGCCGGGACCAACGAGCAGTACTTC.

This chain uses TRBV12-3 or TRBV12-4 with TRBJ2-1; a weak D match, TRBD2 (5 bases). Trimming pared 7 bases from V and 1 base from J, leaving 8 bases between. The CDR3 sequence is 13 residues long. Here the CDR3 DNA reads TGTGCCAGCATTCGCGGGTCCTACAATGAGCAGTTCTTC. This encodes CASIRGSYNEQFF.

The chain joins TRBV7-2 to TRBJ2-6; 10 bases match TRBD2. The CDR3 totals 18 residues. Losses at the gene ends were 5 bases for V and 2 bases for J; bases not matched to a gene: 9. Germline assignment: CDR1 SGHTA and CDR2 FQGNSA. As DNA, the CDR3 is TGTGCCAGCAGCATGGGGACTAGCGCCCTCACTGGGGCCAACGTCCTGACTTTC. It specifies CASSMGTSALTGANVLTF.

V usage is TRBV14 and J usage is TRBJ2-1; 9 bases fit TRBD2. The ends lost 8 bases at V and 6 bases at J; junction bases unmatched: 11. The CDR3 totals 15 residues. Looked up from germline, CDR1 is SGHDN and CDR2 is FVKESK. The CDR3 reads CASLKTSGNTNEQFF. In DNA form, the CDR3 reads TGTGCCAGCCTAAAGACTAGCGGAAATACCAATGAGCAGTTCTTC.

This clonotype was detected a few times. V is TRBV4-3 and J is TRBJ2-3, with D perhaps matching TRBD2 (6 bases). CDR3 size: 15 residues. Germline V gives CDR1 LGHNA, CDR2 YSLEER. The ends were cut back, 3 bases at V and 0 bases at J, with 10 bases in the middle. The CDR3 region is CASSHTAGSTDTQYF. The CDR3 coding sequence is TGCGCCAGCAGCCACACGGCGGGAAGCACAGATACGCAGTATTTT.

This clonotype was recorded a few times. The rearrangement uses TRBV10-3 and TRBJ2-1; D ambiguous. There are 12 residues in the CDR3. The V end was cut by 3 bases, the J end by 5 bases, with 5 bases between. The germline gives CDR1 ENHRY, CDR2 SYGVKD. CDR3 DNA sequence: TGTGCCATCAGTGACTCGGACAATGAGCAGTTCTTC. Translation gives CAISDSDNEQFF.

Many counts were recorded for this clonotype. The J gene is TRBJ1-4, the V gene TRBV28; TRBD1 might be the D (5 bases). V was pared by 6 bases and J by 10 bases, with 15 bases between. The CDR3 length is 13 residues. Germline assignment: CDR1 MDHEN and CDR2 SYDVKM. The CDR3 protein is CASSQGTAPKLFF. CDR3 sequence (DNA): TGTGCCAGCAGCCAGGGTACAGCGCCAAAACTGTTTTTT. Full variable domain (remainder filled in from reference TRBV28 and TRBJ1-4): DVKVTQSSRYLVKRTGEKVFLECVQDMDHENMFWYRQDPGLGLRLIYFSYDVKMKEKGDIPEGYSVSREKKERFSLILESASTNQTSMYLCASSQGTAPKLFFGSGTQLSVL.

The J gene is TRBJ2-1, the V gene TRBV7-9; 15 bases are a match to TRBD2. Germline loops: CDR1 SEHNR, CDR2 FQNEAQ (reference sequence). The CDR3 extends over 17 amino acids. V was clipped by 5 bases and J by 5 bases; unmatched bases: 7. CDR3 sequence (DNA): TGTGCCAGCAGCGCACCGGGACTAGCGGGAGGCCACAATGAGCAGTTCTTC. It is translated as CASSAPGLAGGHNEQFF.

This clonotype appeared a few times. V usage is TRBV27 and J usage is TRBJ2-6; 9 bases are shared with TRBD1. From germline, CDR1 is MNHEY and CDR2 SMNVEV (reference sequence). The CDR3 is 16 residues long. The junction had 6 bases not matched to a gene; V was cut back by 5 bases and J by 4 bases. The CDR3 DNA reads as TGTGCCAGCAGTGACAGGGGGAGCCGAGGGGCCAACGTCCTGACTTTC. Translated: CASSDRGSRGANVLTF.

The chain uses TRBV5-5 and TRBJ2-3; D perhaps matches TRBD1 (5 bases). V lost 4 bases and J 1 base, leaving 19 bases between the germline ends. This CDR3 contains 17 residues. The germline V gene encodes CDR1 SGHKS and CDR2 YYEKEE (reference sequence). CDR3 bases: TGTGCCAGCAGCCGTCCAGTCGACAGCTGGGGCACAGATACGCAGTATTTT. Residues: CASSRPVDSWGTDTQYF.

Of note for this clonotype: At one end, the junction sequence differs from germline, possibly due to a read error. This chain connects TRBV6-2 or TRBV6-3 to TRBJ2-1; D is unclear. Germline CDR1 is MNHEY and CDR2 is SVGEGT. The CDR3 contains 14 residues. The CDR3 loop reads CASSGLASYHEQFF. The CDR3 DNA is TGTGCCAGCAGCGGCTTGGCCTCCTACCATGAGCAGTTCTTC.

The chain carries TRBV10-2 and TRBJ2-3, with D perhaps given as TRBD1 or TRBD2 (5 bases each). This CDR3 spans 13 amino acids. The germline CDR1 and CDR2 sequences are WSHSY and SAAADI. V was cut by 5 bases and J by 7 bases, with 13 bases left in between. This chain's CDR3 is CASSTGTLYTQYF. The CDR3 nucleotides read TGCGCCAGCAGTACCGGGACGCTTTATACGCAGTATTTT.

The chain uses TRBV21-1 and TRBJ2-3; the table's D call TRBD2 went unverified against the DNA. TRBV21-1 counts as a pseudogene. This CDR3 spans 18 amino acids. CDR3 region: CASSIRGLAEASTDTQYF. The DNA for the CDR3 is TGTGCCAGCAGCATACGGGGGCTAGCGGAGGCTAGCACAGATACGCAGTATTTT.

The V and J genes are TRBV5-1 and TRBJ2-7, with TRBD2 as a possible D gene (5 bases). Germline V lookup: CDR1 SGHRS, CDR2 YFSETQ. This CDR3 spans 14 amino acids. Trimming removed 4 bases from V and 0 bases from J, with 11 bases in between. The CDR3 region is CASSPGLDSYEQYF. The CDR3 region has the DNA TGCGCCAGCAGCCCCGGACTGGACTCCTACGAGCAGTACTTC.

This chain joins TRBV29-1 and TRBJ2-3; 7 positions match TRBD2. Germline V gene sequence: CDR1 SQVTM, CDR2 ANQGSEA. With 4 bases clipped from V and 3 bases from J, the junction kept 7 bases outside the gene matches. The CDR3 has 14 residues. The CDR3 here is CSVVRGTTTDTQYF. Here the CDR3 DNA reads TGCAGCGTTGTCCGGGGGACTACGACAGATACGCAGTATTTT.

This clonotype has a handful of counts. The J gene is TRBJ2-3, the V gene TRBV6-4, with a possible D match to TRBD2 (5 bases). CDR1 and CDR2 from the germline V gene are MRHNA and SNTAGT. The CDR3 runs 15 residues. Trimming shortened V by 5 bases and J by 0 bases, and 12 bases separated the two germline ends. The CDR3 protein is CASSPGISSTDTQYF. CDR3 coding DNA: TGTGCCAGCAGTCCCGGGATCTCTAGCACAGATACGCAGTATTTT.